This record looks at one T cell receptor (beta chain) sequence and its context. The source of the sample is a study of blood T cell repertoires in COVID-19. Deletions cut 3 bases from V and 7 bases from J, with 11 bases between. The V gene's germline CDR1 is MRHNA and CDR2 SNTAGT. The CDR3 extends over 13 amino acids. Sequencing used immunoSEQ multiplex PCR; TCRdb keeps in-frame clones, though not all of them. The sample holds some 200,000 clones, 75% to 85% seen once. The specimen was peripheral blood. The TCR originated in a woman between 40 and 55 years old who had recovered from COVID-19. The J gene is TRBJ2-3, the V gene TRBV6-4; D perhaps matches TRBD1 (6 bases). The CDR3 loop reads CASSEGASNTQYF. The CDR3 region has the DNA TGTGCCAGCAGTGAGGGGGCCTCCAATACGCAGTATTTT.